Presented here are 23 T cell receptor beta chains from one specimen sequenced in a study of shared T cell receptors in the human thymus. Produced via immunoSEQ multiplex PCR; TCRdb's table is partial and in-frame only. The table lists some 640,000 clones, 87% of them singletons. The data were also submitted as part of a second study, on human thymus T cells.

The material sequenced was thymocytes. The source of these receptors is a boy under two years old with a congenital heart defect.

The genes are TRBV13 and TRBJ1-3, with 8 bases identical to TRBD1. Germline-derived CDR1 and CDR2 are PRHDT and FYEKMQ (reference sequence). The CDR3 is made up of 15 amino acids. V gave up 5 bases and J gave up 2 bases; unmatched junction bases: 5. The CDR3 DNA reads as TGTGCCAGCAGCACTAGGACAGGGACTGGAAACACCATATATTTT. It yields the protein CASSTRTGTGNTIYF.

The rearrangement uses TRBV2 and TRBJ2-2, with a possible D match to TRBD2 (7 bases). CDR1 SNHLY and CDR2 FYNNEI come from the germline V gene. The CDR3 loop spans 17 amino acids. Trimming removed 4 bases from V and 1 base from J, with 16 bases in between. CDR3 coding DNA: TGTGCCAGCAGTGTGCCGGGGGGACATAGGAACACCGGGGAGCTGTTTTTT. It specifies CASSVPGGHRNTGELFF.

Comments on this clone: One end of the junction is discordant with germline, which a read error may explain. The rearrangement uses TRBV27 and TRBJ2-1; 8 bases are a match to TRBD2. CDR1 MNHEY and CDR2 SMNVEV come from the germline V gene (reference sequence). This CDR3 is built from 15 residues. The CDR3 nucleotides are TGTGCCAGCCGTTTGTCCGGGACTAGGGTAAATGAGCAGTTCTTC. Protein: CASRLSGTRVNEQFF.

The chain carries TRBV11-2 and TRBJ1-2; D call uncertain. Germline CDR1 SGHAT, CDR2 FQNNGV. The CDR3 runs 12 residues. V was cut by 5 bases and J by 4 bases, with 8 bases left in between. The CDR3 bases are TGTGCCAGCAGCCCTATACGCTATGGCTACACCTTC. Residues: CASSPIRYGYTF. The full variable domain, completed using reference TRBV11-2 and TRBJ1-2, is EAGVAQSPRYKIIEKRQSVAFWCNPISGHATLYWYQQILGQGPKLLIQFQNNGVVDDSQLPKDRFSAERLKGVDSTLKIQPAKLEDSAVYLCASSPIRYGYTFGSGTRLTVV.

The CDR3 sequence is CASLDRSGELFF. The CDR3 coding sequence is TGTGCCAGCCTGGACAGGTCCGGGGAGCTGTTTTTT. The chain uses TRBV6-1 and TRBJ2-2, with 7 bases that match TRBD1. Germline values: CDR1 MNHNS, CDR2 SASEGT. Germline trimming cut 8 bases from V and 6 bases from J; bases unmatched to any gene: 3. The CDR3 length is 12 residues.

This chain links TRBV7-8 with TRBJ1-2, with D unclear. The germline V gene encodes CDR1 SGHVS and CDR2 FQNEAQ. V dropped 5 bases and J dropped 4 bases, with 23 bases sitting between them. The CDR3 is 17 amino acids. In DNA form, the CDR3 reads TGTGCCAGCAGCCCTCGAGGGTTGGCTCGGGTCGCCTATGGCTACACCTTC. Translation: CASSPRGLARVAYGYTF.

This clone was detected only a few times. V and J are TRBV28 and TRBJ1-5, with 8 bases fitting TRBD1. V gave up 6 bases and J gave up 4 bases; unmatched junction bases: 8. Looked up from germline, CDR1 is MDHEN and CDR2 is SYDVKM. The CDR3 has 15 residues. In nucleotides, the CDR3 is TGTGCCAGCAGAAACGTGAGACAGGGGAATCAGCCCCAGCATTTT. Translation gives CASRNVRQGNQPQHF.

This clone occurred a few times. The genes are TRBV4-2 and TRBJ1-4; D is unclear. Germline V CDR1 and CDR2: LGHNA, YNFKEQ. This CDR3 spans 14 amino acids. V lost 0 bases and J 8 bases, leaving 10 bases between the germline ends. For the CDR3, the DNA is TGTGCCAGCAGCCAAGATATTGCGGGGGAAAAACTGTTTTTT. Protein product: CASSQDIAGEKLFF.

The chain has TRBV6-4 and TRBJ1-6; D gene unclear. CDR3 size: 16 residues. Per the germline V gene, CDR1 is MRHNA and CDR2 is SNTAGT. V lost 7 bases and J lost 4, with 17 bases in between. The CDR3 DNA follows: TGTGCCAGCACAGGTTACCCACCCCATTATAATTCACCCCTCCACTTT. This codes for CASTGYPPHYNSPLHF.

The chain has TRBV2 and TRBJ2-1, with 7 bases that match TRBD2. The CDR3 is made up of 13 amino acids. The germline gives CDR1 SNHLY, CDR2 FYNNEI. The V gene end was trimmed by 6 bases and the J gene end by 6 bases; junction bases not matched to a gene: 5. CDR3 nucleotides: TGTGCCAGCAGGAAACTAGCGCGCAATGAGCAGTTCTTC. Its protein is CASRKLARNEQFF.

This chain connects TRBV7-3 to TRBJ1-5, with a weak D call TRBD1 (6 bases). Germline V gene sequence: CDR1 SGHTA, CDR2 FQGTGA. V was cut by 5 bases and J by 3 bases, with 29 bases left in between. This CDR3 is 20 amino acids long. The CDR3 bases are TGTGCCAGCAGCCAATTATCCCCCCGATTATTTTACAGGGTCAATCAGCCCCAGCATTTT. It translates to CASSQLSPRLFYRVNQPQHF.

The genes are TRBV30 and TRBJ1-1, with D hard to call. Germline lookup yields CDR1 GTSNPN and CDR2 SVGIG (reference sequence). The V end was cut by 2 bases, the J end by 0 bases, with 16 bases between. This CDR3 has 16 residues. CDR3 bases: TGTGCCTGGAGTAAAGTTTCCCCGGGGATGAACACTGAAGCTTTCTTT. Translation: CAWSKVSPGMNTEAFF.

The chain uses TRBV28 and TRBJ1-1, with TRBD1 identical over 8 bases. This CDR3 has 15 amino acids. Trimming removed 5 bases from V and 1 base from J; junction bases left unmatched: 6. Looked up from germline, CDR1 is MDHEN and CDR2 is SYDVKM. The CDR3 bases are TGTGCCAGCAGTCAGAAGACAGGGGAGAACACTGAAGCTTTCTTT. Protein sequence: CASSQKTGENTEAFF.

The V call is TRBV27, the J call TRBJ1-5; the D gene is possibly TRBD1 (5 bases). This CDR3 is built from 16 residues. Trimming left V 6 bases short and J 0 bases short, with 15 bases between. Germline V gives CDR1 MNHEY, CDR2 SMNVEV (reference sequence). This chain's CDR3 is CASSLRRGDSNQPQHF. CDR3 coding DNA: TGTGCCAGCAGCTTAAGAAGGGGCGATAGCAATCAGCCCCAGCATTTT.

The chain is built from TRBV11-2 and TRBJ1-1; D gene unclear. Germline CDR1 SGHAT, CDR2 FQNNGV. Trimming left V 5 bases short and J 11 bases short, with 12 bases between. The length of the CDR3 is 11 residues. CDR3 coding DNA: TGTGCCAGCAGCCCACCGGTCGGGGCTTTCTTT. It encodes CASSPPVGAFF.

The chain recombines TRBV5-4 with TRBJ2-1; D perhaps matches TRBD2 (6 bases). CDR1 and CDR2 (germline): SGHNT, YYREEE (reference sequence). V shed 5 bases and J shed 5 bases, with 14 bases lying between them. This CDR3 has 14 amino acids. This CDR3 reads CASRPREWHNEQFF. The CDR3, as DNA: TGTGCCAGCAGGCCCCGGGAGTGGCACAATGAGCAGTTCTTC.

This clone was counted a few times. This chain links TRBV25-1 with TRBJ1-1; TRBD1 is a possible D gene (6 bases). Germline CDR1 MGHDK, CDR2 SYGVNS. The V end lost 5 bases, the J end lost 2 bases, and 12 bases lay between the germline ends. CDR3 length equals 14 residues. The CDR3 DNA sequence: TGTGCCAGCAGTACTGACAGGACCAACACTGAAGCTTTCTTT. It encodes CASSTDRTNTEAFF. The variable domain in full, completed from reference TRBV25-1 and TRBJ1-1, reads EADIYQTPRYLVIGTGKKITLECSQTMGHDKMYWYQQDPGMELHLIHYSYGVNSTEKGDLSSESTVSRIRTEHFPLTLESARPSHTSQYLCASSTDRTNTEAFFGQGTRLTVV.

This chain links TRBV30 with TRBJ2-7; 10 nucleotides line up with TRBD1. This CDR3 has 13 amino acids. Losses at the gene ends were 3 bases for V and 5 bases for J; bases not matched to a gene: 4. Germline CDR1 GTSNPN, CDR2 SVGIG (reference sequence). DNA for the CDR3: TGTGCCTGGAGGGGAGACAGGGGGCACGAGCAGTACTTC. Amino acids: CAWRGDRGHEQYF.

Only one count was recorded for this clone. The chain employs TRBV28 and TRBJ2-7, with 10 bases matching TRBD2. The trim removed 4 bases at V and 0 bases at J, leaving 6 bases unmatched. The CDR3 consists of 16 residues. Germline assignment: CDR1 MDHEN and CDR2 SYDVKM. The CDR3 DNA follows: TGTGCCAGCAGTTCGTACCTAGCGGGGGTCTCCTACGAGCAGTACTTC. Its translation is CASSSYLAGVSYEQYF.

The chain carries TRBV4-1 and TRBJ1-1; D unclear. CDR1 is MGHRA, CDR2 YSYEKL, per germline. Between the trimmed V and J ends, which lost 3 bases and 4 bases, there was a span of 24 bases. CDR3 length: 18 amino acids. CDR3 bases: TGCGCCAGCAGCCAGGTAGGTGGGCAGTTTTCGATGAGCACTGAAGCTTTCTTT. This translates into CASSQVGGQFSMSTEAFF.

In its sample, this clone was seen once. This sequence joins TRBV29-1 and TRBJ2-2, with TRBD2 identical over 8 bases. V was clipped by 0 bases and J by 4 bases; unmatched bases: 7. The length of the CDR3 is 16 residues. The germline CDR1 and CDR2 sequences are SQVTM and ANQGSEA. Here the CDR3 DNA reads TGCAGCGTTGAAGACCATTTCAGCGGGAGCACCGGGGAGCTGTTTTTT. Its protein is CSVEDHFSGSTGELFF.

The chain combines TRBV28 with TRBJ1-2; D is uncertain. V was pared by 4 bases and J by 8 bases, with 11 bases between. Germline CDR1 is MDHEN and CDR2 is SYDVKM. The CDR3 is made up of 12 amino acids. The CDR3 spells CASSSQAQGYTF. The CDR3 DNA is TGTGCCAGCAGTTCCCAGGCCCAGGGCTACACCTTC.

This clone was seen once. The V and J genes are TRBV4-2 and TRBJ2-1, with D possibly being TRBD2 (5 bases). V was clipped by 0 bases and J by 3 bases, with 12 bases between them. The CDR3 extends over 16 amino acids. Germline CDR1 is LGHNA and CDR2 is YNFKEQ. The CDR3 bases are TGTGCCAGCAGCCAAGATCGGAGGTACGTCTACAATGAGCAGTTCTTC. The encoded protein is CASSQDRRYVYNEQFF.